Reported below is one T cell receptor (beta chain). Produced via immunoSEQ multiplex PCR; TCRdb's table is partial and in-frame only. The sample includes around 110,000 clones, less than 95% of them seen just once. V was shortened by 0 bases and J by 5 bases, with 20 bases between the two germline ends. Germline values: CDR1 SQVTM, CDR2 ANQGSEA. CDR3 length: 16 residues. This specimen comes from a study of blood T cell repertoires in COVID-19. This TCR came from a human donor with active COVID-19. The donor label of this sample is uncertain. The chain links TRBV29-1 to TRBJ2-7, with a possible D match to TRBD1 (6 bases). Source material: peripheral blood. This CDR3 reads CSVEDFGVTGSNEQYF. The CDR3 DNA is TGCAGCGTTGAAGATTTCGGGGTCACAGGGTCCAACGAGCAGTACTTC.